Below are 3 T cell receptor beta chains sequenced from a single sample in a study of somatic mutations in cytotoxic T cells in rheumatoid arthritis. Some clones are missing from TCRdb's copy, which holds only in-frame ones; the method was immunoSEQ multiplex PCR. This table has just under 20,000 clones, over 75% appearing once. The sequencing input was CD8+ T cells sorted from blood. The receptors originated from a woman aged 50 to 60 in good health.

The rearrangement links TRBV5-6 to TRBJ1-2; no clear D gene. The ends were cut back, 4 bases at V and 4 bases at J, with 17 bases in the middle. This CDR3 has 15 amino acids. The germline CDR1 and CDR2 sequences are SGHDT and YYEEEE. The CDR3 loop reads CASSPGLGIGYGYTF. CDR3 sequence (DNA): TGTGCCAGCAGCCCCGGACTGGGGATAGGCTATGGCTACACCTTC. Combining the CDR3 with reference TRBV5-6 and TRBJ1-2 gives the whole variable domain DAGVTQSPTHLIKTRGQQVTLRCSPKSGHDTVSWYQQALGQGPQFIFQYYEEEERQRGNFPDRFSGHQFPNYSSELNVNALLLGDSALYLCASSPGLGIGYGYTFGSGTRLTVV.

This clone showed up just once. The V and J genes are TRBV4-2 and TRBJ2-1; D possibly uses TRBD1 or TRBD2 (5 bases each). The V end was cut by 3 bases, the J end by 3 bases, with 18 bases between. Germline V lookup: CDR1 LGHNA, CDR2 YNFKEQ. The length of the CDR3 is 17 residues. CDR3 sequence: CASSHPPTEGIYNEQFF. The CDR3 DNA sequence: TGTGCCAGCAGCCACCCCCCGACTGAGGGGATCTACAATGAGCAGTTCTTC.

The chain employs TRBV2 and TRBJ2-2, with D unclear. Deletions cut 7 bases from V and 4 bases from J, with 13 bases between. The CDR3 has 14 amino acids. Germline CDR1 is SNHLY and CDR2 is FYNNEI. The CDR3 nucleotides are TGTGCCAGCAAGAATCGGCATACCACCGGGGAGCTGTTTTTT. This sequence encodes CASKNRHTTGELFF.